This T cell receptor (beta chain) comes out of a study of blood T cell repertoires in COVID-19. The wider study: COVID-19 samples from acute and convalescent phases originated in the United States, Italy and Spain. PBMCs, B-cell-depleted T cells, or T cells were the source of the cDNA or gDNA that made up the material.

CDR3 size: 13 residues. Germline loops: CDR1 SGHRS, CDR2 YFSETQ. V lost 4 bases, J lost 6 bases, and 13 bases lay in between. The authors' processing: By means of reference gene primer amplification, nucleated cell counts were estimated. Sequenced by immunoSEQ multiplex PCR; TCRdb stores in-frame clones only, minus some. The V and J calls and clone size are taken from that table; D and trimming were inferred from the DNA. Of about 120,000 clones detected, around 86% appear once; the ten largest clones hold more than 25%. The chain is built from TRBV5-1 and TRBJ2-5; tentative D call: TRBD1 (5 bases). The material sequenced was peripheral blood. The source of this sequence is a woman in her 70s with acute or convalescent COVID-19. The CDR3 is CASSLQGRQTQYF. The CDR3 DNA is TGCGCCAGCAGCCTGCAGGGTAGGCAGACCCAGTACTTC.